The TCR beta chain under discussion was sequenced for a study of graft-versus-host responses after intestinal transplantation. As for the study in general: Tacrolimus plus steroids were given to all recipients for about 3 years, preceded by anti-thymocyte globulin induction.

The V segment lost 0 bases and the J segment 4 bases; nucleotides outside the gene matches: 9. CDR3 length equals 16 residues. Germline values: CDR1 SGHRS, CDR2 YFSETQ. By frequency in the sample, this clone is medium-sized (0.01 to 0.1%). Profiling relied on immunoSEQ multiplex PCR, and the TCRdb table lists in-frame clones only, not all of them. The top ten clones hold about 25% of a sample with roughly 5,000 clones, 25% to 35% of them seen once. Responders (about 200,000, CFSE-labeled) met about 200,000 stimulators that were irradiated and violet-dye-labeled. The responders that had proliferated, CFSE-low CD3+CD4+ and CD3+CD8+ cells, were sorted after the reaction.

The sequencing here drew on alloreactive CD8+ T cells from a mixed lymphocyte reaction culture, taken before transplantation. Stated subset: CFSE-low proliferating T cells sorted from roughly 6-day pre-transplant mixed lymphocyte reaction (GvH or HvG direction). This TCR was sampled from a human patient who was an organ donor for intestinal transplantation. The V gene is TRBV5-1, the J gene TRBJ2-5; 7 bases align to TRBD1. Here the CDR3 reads CASSLDVTGNLETQYF. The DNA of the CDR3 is TGCGCCAGCAGCTTGGACGTGACAGGGAATTTAGAGACCCAGTACTTC.